Listed below are T cell receptor beta chains from one sample, sequenced in a study of spatial heterogeneity in lung cancer. TCRdb reprocessed the 5' RACE reads with MiXCR, giving one entry per CDR3 protein. Among about 19,000 distinct CDR3 sequences listed, less than 12% were seen once. The sequences come from PBMCs, collected at follow-up. Receptors originate from a female donor with early-stage non-small cell lung cancer. CDR3s include the opening cysteine and the closing phenylalanine or tryptophan. Fields, in order: clone size, J gene, D gene, V gene, CDR3 DNA, CDR3 protein. A D gene is named only where the DNA matches it firmly. For some rows the clone size is stated as once, few or many, or as a class when expanded; others skip it.

many | TRBJ2-1 | . | TRBV28 | TGTGCCAGCAGTTTATACGAGGGGGAAGGTTACAATGAGCAGTTCTTC | CASSLYEGEGYNEQFF
many | TRBJ1-2 | . | TRBV3-1 | TGTGCCAGCAGCCCTGGAGCGGGGAGTGGCTACACCTTC | CASSPGAGSGYTF
many | TRBJ2-3 | . | TRBV30 | TGTGCCTGGGAACCCGGGACAACAGGGACGCAGTATTTT | CAWEPGTTGTQYF
medium-sized | TRBJ2-1 | . | TRBV5-1 | TGCGCCAGCAGCCCGACGGAGATTTACAATGAGCAGTTCTTC | CASSPTEIYNEQFF
many | TRBJ2-3 | . | TRBV14 | TGTGCCAGCAGCCGTCCGGGACTGGGCACAGATACGCAGTATTTT | CASSRPGLGTDTQYF
many | TRBJ2-7 | TRBD2 | TRBV7-6 | TGTGCCAGCAGCCCGACCCCTCTAGCGGGAGGGCCCGGCTACGAGCAGTACTTC | CASSPTPLAGGPGYEQYF
many | TRBJ2-2 | . | TRBV11-3 | TGTGCCAGCAGCTTCGACGGTAACACCGGGGAGCTGTTTTTT | CASSFDGNTGELFF
. | TRBJ2-7 | TRBD2 | TRBV19 | TGTGCCAGTAGTATAGATCCCCTAGCGGGAGCCCGGTACGAGCAGTACTTC | CASSIDPLAGARYEQYF
many | TRBJ2-3 | . | TRBV4-2 | TGTGCCAGCAGCCAAGATAGCCGGGACTGGAGCACAGATACGCAGTATTTT | CASSQDSRDWSTDTQYF
many | TRBJ2-2 | TRBD2 | TRBV12-3/TRBV12-4 | TGTGCCAGCAGAGGGACTAGCGGGAGGGTCGGGGAGCTGTTTTTT | CASRGTSGRVGELFF
few | TRBJ2-3 | TRBD2 | TRBV29-1 | TGCAGCGTTGAAGAAGTTAGCGGGAGAGGAGATACGCAGTATTTT | CSVEEVSGRGDTQYF
many | TRBJ2-7 | TRBD2 | TRBV28 | TGTGCCAGCAAAAGACGACTAGCCGATACCTACGAGCAGTACTTC | CASKRRLADTYEQYF